In its sample, the clone carrying this TCR beta chain was seen a few times. TCRdb processed the RT-PCR reads anew with MiXCR; each CDR3 protein has one entry. The data contain about 680,000 distinct CDR3 sequences, 12% to 15% of them singletons. Trimming cost V 0 bases and J 2 bases, with 8 bases left between them. This CDR3 is 15 amino acids long. Germline values: CDR1 SGHTA, CDR2 FQGTGA. Sequencing was done on a sample of memory CD4+ T cells from blood. The receptor's source is a female donor in good health, serving as a healthy control. The J gene is TRBJ2-1, the V gene TRBV7-3; a weak D match, TRBD1 (5 bases). This CDR3 reads CASSLTGATYNEQFF. The DNA of the CDR3 is TGTGCCAGCAGCTTAACAGGGGCGACCTACAATGAGCAGTTCTTC.